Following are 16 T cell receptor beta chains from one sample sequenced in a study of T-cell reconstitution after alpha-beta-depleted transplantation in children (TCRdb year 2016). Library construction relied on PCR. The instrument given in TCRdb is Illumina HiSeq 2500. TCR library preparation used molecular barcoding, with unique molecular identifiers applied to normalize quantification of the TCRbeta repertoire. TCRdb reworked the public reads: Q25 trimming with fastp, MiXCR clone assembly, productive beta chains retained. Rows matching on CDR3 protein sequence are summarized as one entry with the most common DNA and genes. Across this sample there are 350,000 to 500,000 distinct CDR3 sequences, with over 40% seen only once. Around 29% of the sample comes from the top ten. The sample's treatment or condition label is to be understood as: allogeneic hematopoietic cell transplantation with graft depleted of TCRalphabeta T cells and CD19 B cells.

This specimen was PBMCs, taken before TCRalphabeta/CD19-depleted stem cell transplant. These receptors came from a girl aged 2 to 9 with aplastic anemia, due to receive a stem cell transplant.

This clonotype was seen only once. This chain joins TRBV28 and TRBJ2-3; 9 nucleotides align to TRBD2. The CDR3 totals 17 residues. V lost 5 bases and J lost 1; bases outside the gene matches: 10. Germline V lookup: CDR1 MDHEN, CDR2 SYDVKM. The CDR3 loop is CASSTGTSWTGTDTQYF. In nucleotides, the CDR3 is TGTGCCAGCAGTACTGGGACTAGCTGGACGGGCACAGATACGCAGTATTTT. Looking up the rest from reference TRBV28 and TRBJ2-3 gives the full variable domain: DVKVTQSSRYLVKRTGEKVFLECVQDMDHENMFWYRQDPGLGLRLIYFSYDVKMKEKGDIPEGYSVSREKKERFSLILESASTNQTSMYLCASSTGTSWTGTDTQYFGPGTRLTVL.

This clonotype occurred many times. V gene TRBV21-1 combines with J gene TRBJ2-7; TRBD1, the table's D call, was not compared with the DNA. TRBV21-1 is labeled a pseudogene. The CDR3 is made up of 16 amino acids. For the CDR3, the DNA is TGTGCCAGCAGCGGCCTGGGGCTCGGAACCATTACCCCTCAGTACTTC. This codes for CASSGLGLGTITPQYF.

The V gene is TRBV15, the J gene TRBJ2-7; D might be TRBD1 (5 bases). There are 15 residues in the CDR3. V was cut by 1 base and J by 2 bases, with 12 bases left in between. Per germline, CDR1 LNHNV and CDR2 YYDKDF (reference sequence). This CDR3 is CATSRGQNYPYEQYF. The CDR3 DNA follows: TGTGCCACCAGCAGAGGACAGAACTACCCCTACGAGCAGTACTTC.

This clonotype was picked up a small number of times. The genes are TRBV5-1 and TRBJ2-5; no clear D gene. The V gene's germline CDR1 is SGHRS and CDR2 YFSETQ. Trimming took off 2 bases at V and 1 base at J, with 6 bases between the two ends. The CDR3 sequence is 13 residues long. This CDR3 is CASSFNVQETQYF. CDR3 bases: TGCGCCAGCAGCTTTAACGTCCAAGAGACCCAGTACTTC.

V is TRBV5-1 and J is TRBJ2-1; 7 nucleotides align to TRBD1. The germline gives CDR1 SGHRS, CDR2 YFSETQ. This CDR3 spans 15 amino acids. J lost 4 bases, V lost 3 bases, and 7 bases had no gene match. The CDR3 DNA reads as TGCGCCAGCAGCTCCCGGGACAGATCATACAATGAGCAGTTCTTC. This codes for CASSSRDRSYNEQFF.

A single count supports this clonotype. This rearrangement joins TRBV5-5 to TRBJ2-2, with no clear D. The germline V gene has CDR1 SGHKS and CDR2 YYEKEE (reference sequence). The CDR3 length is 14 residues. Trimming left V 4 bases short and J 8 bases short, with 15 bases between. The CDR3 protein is CASSTVAWGGELFF. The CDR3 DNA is TGTGCCAGCAGCACGGTAGCCTGGGGTGGGGAGCTGTTTTTT.

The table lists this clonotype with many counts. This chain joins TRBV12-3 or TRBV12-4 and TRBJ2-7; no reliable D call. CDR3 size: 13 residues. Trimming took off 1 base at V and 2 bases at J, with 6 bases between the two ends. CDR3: CASSLDSAYEQYF. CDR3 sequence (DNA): TGTGCCAGCAGTTTAGACAGCGCCTACGAGCAGTACTTC.

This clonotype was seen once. The CDR3 is CSARTGASYEQYF. CDR3 DNA sequence: TGCAGTGCTAGGACAGGGGCCTCCTACGAGCAGTACTTC. This chain connects TRBV20-1 to TRBJ2-7, with TRBD1 identical over 8 bases. Looked up from germline, CDR1 is DFQATT and CDR2 is SNEGSKA (reference sequence). This CDR3 has 13 residues. V was pared by 3 bases and J by 0 bases, with 1 base of the junction left unmatched.

CDR3 nucleotide sequence: TGTGCCAGCAGCTCCGGGTTTGGGGGTTATCAAGAGACCCAGTACTTC. Amino acid sequence: CASSSGFGGYQETQYF. The chain joins TRBV5-6 to TRBJ2-5; D possibly matches TRBD1 or TRBD2 (5 bases each). CDR1 SGHDT and CDR2 YYEEEE come from the germline V gene. Trimming removed 3 bases from V and 2 bases from J, with 17 bases in between. This CDR3 has 16 amino acids.

The CDR3 here is CASRPDTSTDTQYF. CDR3 DNA sequence: TGTGCCAGCAGGCCGGACACCAGCACAGATACGCAGTATTTT. The chain couples TRBV2 to TRBJ2-3; tentative D call: TRBD1 (5 bases). This CDR3 comprises 14 residues. Trimming removed 6 bases at V and 0 bases at J, with 10 bases between. Germline V gene data show CDR1 as SNHLY and CDR2 as FYNNEI.

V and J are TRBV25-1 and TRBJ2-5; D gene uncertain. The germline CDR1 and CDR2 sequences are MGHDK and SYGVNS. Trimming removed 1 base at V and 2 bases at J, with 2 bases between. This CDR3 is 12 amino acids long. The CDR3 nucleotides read TGTGCCAGCAGTGAATTTCAAGAGACCCAGTACTTC. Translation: CASSEFQETQYF.

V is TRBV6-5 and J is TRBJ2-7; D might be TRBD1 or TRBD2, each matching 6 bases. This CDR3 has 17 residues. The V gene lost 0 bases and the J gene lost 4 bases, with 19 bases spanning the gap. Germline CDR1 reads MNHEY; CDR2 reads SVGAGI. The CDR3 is CASSYSPGERAGYEQYF. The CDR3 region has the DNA TGTGCCAGCAGTTACTCCCCAGGGGAGCGGGCTGGGTACGAGCAGTACTTC.

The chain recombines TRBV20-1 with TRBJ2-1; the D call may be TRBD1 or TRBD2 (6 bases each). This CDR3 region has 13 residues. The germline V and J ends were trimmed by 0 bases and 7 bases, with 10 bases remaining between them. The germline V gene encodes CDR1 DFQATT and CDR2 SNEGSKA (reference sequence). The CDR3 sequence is CSARDRGGNEQFF. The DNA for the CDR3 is TGCAGTGCTAGAGACAGGGGAGGAAATGAGCAGTTCTTC.

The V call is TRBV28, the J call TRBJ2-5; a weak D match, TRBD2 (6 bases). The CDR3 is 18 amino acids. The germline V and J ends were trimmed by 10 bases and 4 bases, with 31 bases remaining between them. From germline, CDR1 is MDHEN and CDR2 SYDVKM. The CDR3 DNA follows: TGTGCCATGGGCCCGGGGCTTATCGGGAGTTCTTTCGGAGAGACCCAGTACTTC. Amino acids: CAMGPGLIGSSFGETQYF.

CDR3 sequence: CASSIGQGAMAKNIQYF. CDR3 DNA sequence: TGTGCCAGCAGCATAGGCCAGGGGGCGATGGCCAAAAACATTCAGTACTTC. This chain joins TRBV7-8 and TRBJ2-4; 8 positions match TRBD1. The length of the CDR3 is 17 residues. Per the germline V gene, CDR1 is SGHVS and CDR2 is FQNEAQ. With 5 bases clipped from V and 1 base from J, the junction kept 10 bases outside the gene matches.

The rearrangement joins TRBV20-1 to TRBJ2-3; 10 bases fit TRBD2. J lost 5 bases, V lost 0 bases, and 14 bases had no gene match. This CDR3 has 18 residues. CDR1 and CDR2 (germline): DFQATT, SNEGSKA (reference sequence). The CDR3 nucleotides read TGCAGTGCTAGAGATCCCCAAGCGGGGGGGACCTCGGGAGATACGCAGTATTTT. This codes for CSARDPQAGGTSGDTQYF.